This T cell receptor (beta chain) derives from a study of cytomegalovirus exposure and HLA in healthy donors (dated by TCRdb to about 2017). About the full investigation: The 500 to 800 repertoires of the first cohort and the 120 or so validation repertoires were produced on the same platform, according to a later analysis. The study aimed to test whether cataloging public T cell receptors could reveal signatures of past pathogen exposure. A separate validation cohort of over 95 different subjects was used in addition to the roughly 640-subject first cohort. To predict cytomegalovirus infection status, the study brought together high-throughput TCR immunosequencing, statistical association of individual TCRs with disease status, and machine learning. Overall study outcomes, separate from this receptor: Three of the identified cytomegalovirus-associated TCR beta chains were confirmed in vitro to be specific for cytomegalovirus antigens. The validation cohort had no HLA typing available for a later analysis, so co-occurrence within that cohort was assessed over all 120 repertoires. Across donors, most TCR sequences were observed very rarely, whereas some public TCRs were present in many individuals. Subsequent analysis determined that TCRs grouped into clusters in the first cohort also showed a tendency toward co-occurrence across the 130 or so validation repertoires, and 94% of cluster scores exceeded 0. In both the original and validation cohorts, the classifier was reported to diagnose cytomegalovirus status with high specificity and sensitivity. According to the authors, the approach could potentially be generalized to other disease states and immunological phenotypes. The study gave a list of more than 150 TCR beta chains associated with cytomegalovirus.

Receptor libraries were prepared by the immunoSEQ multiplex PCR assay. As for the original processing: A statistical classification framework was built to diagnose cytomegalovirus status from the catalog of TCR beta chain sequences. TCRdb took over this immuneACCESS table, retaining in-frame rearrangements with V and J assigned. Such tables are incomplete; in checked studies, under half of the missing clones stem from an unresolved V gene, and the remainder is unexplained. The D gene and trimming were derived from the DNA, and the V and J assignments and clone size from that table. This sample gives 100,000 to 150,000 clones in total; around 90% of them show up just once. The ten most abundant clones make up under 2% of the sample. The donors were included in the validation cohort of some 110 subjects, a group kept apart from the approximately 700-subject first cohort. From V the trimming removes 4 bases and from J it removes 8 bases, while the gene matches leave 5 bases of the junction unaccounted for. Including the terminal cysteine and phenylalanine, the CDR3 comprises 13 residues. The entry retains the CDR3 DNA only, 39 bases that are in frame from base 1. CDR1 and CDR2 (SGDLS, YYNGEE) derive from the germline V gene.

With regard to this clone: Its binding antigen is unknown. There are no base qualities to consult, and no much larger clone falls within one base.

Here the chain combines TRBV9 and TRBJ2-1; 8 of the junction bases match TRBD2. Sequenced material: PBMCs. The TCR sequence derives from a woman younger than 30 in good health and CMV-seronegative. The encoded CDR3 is CASSPAGGHEQFF. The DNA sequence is TGTGCCAGCAGCCCGGCGGGGGGCCATGAGCAGTTCTTC.